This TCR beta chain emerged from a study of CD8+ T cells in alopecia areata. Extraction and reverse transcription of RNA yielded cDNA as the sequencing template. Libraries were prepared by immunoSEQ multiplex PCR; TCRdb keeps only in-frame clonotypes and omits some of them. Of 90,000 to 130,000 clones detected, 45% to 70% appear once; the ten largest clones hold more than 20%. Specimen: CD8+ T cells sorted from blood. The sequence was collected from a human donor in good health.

The CDR3 DNA follows: TGTGCCAGCAGTGCCTCCATAGCGGGGGGCCCCTTGGATACGCAGTATTTT. Its translation: CASSASIAGGPLDTQYF. The chain combines TRBV6-1 with TRBJ2-3; 10 bases align to TRBD2. The V gene end was trimmed by 4 bases and the J gene end by 6 bases; junction bases not matched to a gene: 13. The CDR3 covers 17 residues. CDR1 and CDR2 from the germline V gene are MNHNS and SASEGT.